Each of the 21 T cell receptor beta chains below was sequenced from the same sample in a study of CXCR3-negative and CXCR3-positive naive CD8 T cells. Whole-study results and caveats: TRB CDR3s were more hydrophobic in CXCR3-positive than in CXCR3-negative naive cells.

The libraries of TRB cDNA were prepared using 5' RACE with UMI labels. TCRdb re-called the 5' RACE reads, yielding one record per CDR3 amino acid sequence without DNA. The clone table shows roughly 5,400 distinct CDR3 sequences, with the ten largest holding roughly 2%. Their target antigens are unknown. Sequenced input: naive CXCR3+ CD8+ T cells from blood. Described subset: CD45RO-CCR7+CD27+CD95- naive CD8+ T cells expressing CXCR3 (TNR3+). Every receptor here comes from a human donor in good health. Some clones in this sample may be carry-over from other donors' samples.

According to its frequency, this clonotype is medium-sized. This chain uses TRBV7-8 with TRBJ2-1; TCRdb reports TRBD2, a call that lacks DNA to check it against. The CDR3 has 16 amino acids. Germline values: CDR1 SGHVS, CDR2 FQNEAQ. This CDR3 reads CASSFFEREDYNEQFF.

This sequence joins TRBV7-2 and TRBJ2-1; TCRdb's assignment of TRBD2 cannot be checked, as there is no DNA. This CDR3 is built from 17 residues. Germline values: CDR1 SGHTA, CDR2 FQGNSA. This CDR3 reads CASSLESGLSSYNEQFF.

The rearrangement links TRBV5-6 to TRBJ2-5; the TCRdb call, TRBD1, lacks DNA for checking. The germline gives CDR1 SGHDT, CDR2 YYEEEE. This CDR3 contains 12 residues. This CDR3 is CASSLAGQDQYF. Combining the CDR3 with reference TRBV5-6 and TRBJ2-5 gives the whole variable domain DAGVTQSPTHLIKTRGQQVTLRCSPKSGHDTVSWYQQALGQGPQFIFQYYEEEERQRGNFPDRFSGHQFPNYSSELNVNALLLGDSALYLCASSLAGQDQYFGPGTRLLVL.

This clonotype shows up as medium-sized (0.01 to 0.1%) by frequency. This sequence joins TRBV12-3 or TRBV12-4 and TRBJ2-3; lacking DNA, the TRBD2 call made by TCRdb goes unchecked. This CDR3 region has 18 residues. The CDR3 protein is CASSDPRGLAGPTDTQYF.

This clonotype registers medium-sized by frequency. This chain links TRBV29-1 with TRBJ2-7; lacking DNA, the TRBD1 call made by TCRdb goes unchecked. This CDR3 region has 13 residues. Germline CDR1 and CDR2: SQVTM and ANQGSEA. The CDR3: CSVGQGGAYEQYF.

By frequency, this clonotype registers medium-sized. The chain couples TRBV29-1 to TRBJ2-1; the TCRdb call, TRBD2, lacks DNA for checking. In germline, CDR1 is SQVTM, CDR2 ANQGSEA. The CDR3 has 15 amino acids. CDR3 protein: CSATPGLAGYNEQFF.

The chain carries TRBV18 and TRBJ2-7. Looked up from germline, CDR1 is KGHSH and CDR2 is LQKENI. The CDR3 totals 14 residues. CDR3 amino acids: CASSPPNSAYEQYF.

V is TRBV6-2 or TRBV6-3 and J is TRBJ2-7; TCRdb calls TRBD1, which cannot be checked without DNA. The germline V gene encodes CDR1 MNHEY and CDR2 SVGEGT. The CDR3 has 15 amino acids. The CDR3 is CASSDRDGGSYEQYF.

The chain has TRBV12-3 or TRBV12-4 and TRBJ2-1. This CDR3 comprises 15 residues. The CDR3 is CAIISIRSSYNEQFF.

This clonotype is labeled medium-sized based on frequency. V is TRBV10-3 and J is TRBJ2-1; absent DNA, TCRdb's TRBD2 call cannot be checked. CDR1 is ENHRY, CDR2 SYGVKD, per germline. The CDR3 runs 16 residues. The CDR3 protein is CAISESTSGRLYEQFF.

The chain combines TRBV29-1 with TRBJ2-3; as DNA is missing, the TRBD2 call by TCRdb cannot be tested. Germline CDR1 SQVTM, CDR2 ANQGSEA. This CDR3 contains 12 residues. CDR3 loop: CSVAEGTDTQYF.

This clonotype is labeled medium-sized based on frequency. This sequence joins TRBV20-1 and TRBJ2-5; TCRdb indicates TRBD2, and absent DNA this call remains unverified. This CDR3 has 15 amino acids. CDR1 is DFQATT and CDR2 is SNEGSKA in the germline V gene (reference sequence). Here the CDR3 reads CSARGLAVLGETQYF.

The chain links TRBV29-1 to TRBJ1-2. This CDR3 has 13 residues. Germline CDR1 is SQVTM and CDR2 is ANQGSEA. The CDR3 is CSVEDPDGYGYTF. Based on the CDR3 plus reference TRBV29-1 and TRBJ1-2, the full variable domain is SAVISQKPSRDICQRGTSLTIQCQVDSQVTMMFWYRQQPGQSLTLIATANQGSEATYESGFVIDKFPISRPNLTFSTLTVSNMSPEDSSIYLCSVEDPDGYGYTFGSGTRLTVV.

By frequency, this clonotype registers medium-sized. The V gene is TRBV7-9, the J gene TRBJ1-2; the TCRdb call, TRBD1, lacks DNA for checking. Germline V gene lookup returns CDR1 SEHNR and CDR2 FQNEAQ (reference sequence). CDR3 length equals 15 residues. CDR3: CASSYEGDRHYGYTF.

This clonotype counts as medium-sized by frequency. The chain uses TRBV7-2 and TRBJ1-6. There are 17 residues in the CDR3. Germline CDR1 is SGHTA and CDR2 is FQGNSA. CDR3 sequence reads: CASSLAGWYGSQSPLHF.

The chain links TRBV5-1 to TRBJ1-1; no DNA is available, so the TRBD1 call from TCRdb remains unchecked. Germline CDR1 and CDR2: SGHRS and YFSETQ. The CDR3 totals 13 residues. CDR3 residues: CASSLVPGAEAFF.

The gene calls are TRBV21-1 and TRBJ2-3; absent DNA, TCRdb's TRBD2 call cannot be checked. TRBV21-1 is marked as a pseudogene. The CDR3 is 17 residues long. CDR3 amino acids: CASSDVTSGASTDTQYF.

Judged by frequency, this clonotype is medium-sized. The chain links TRBV12-3 or TRBV12-4 to TRBJ2-5. The CDR3 is 12 residues long. This CDR3 is CASGPFQETQYF.

V is TRBV29-1 and J is TRBJ2-3; TCRdb's D call of TRBD2 is untestable without DNA. Germline lookup yields CDR1 SQVTM and CDR2 ANQGSEA. The CDR3 spans 17 residues. The chain's CDR3 is CSVEDRRTSGITDTQYF.

The J gene is TRBJ2-2, the V gene TRBV6-5; the TRBD2 assignment by TCRdb is unverifiable without DNA. The length of the CDR3 is 15 residues. CDR1 and CDR2 (germline): MNHEY, SVGAGI. The CDR3 loop is CASSYSLEATGELFF.

Measured by frequency, this clonotype is medium-sized. This chain links TRBV23-1 with TRBJ2-2; the TCRdb call, TRBD2, lacks DNA for checking. TRBV23-1 is an ORF for which the function is uncertain. This CDR3 is built from 18 residues. The CDR3 reads CASRLLHVTLVDTGELFF.